Below are 28 T cell receptor beta chains sequenced from a single sample in a study of cytomegalovirus exposure and HLA in healthy donors (dated by TCRdb to between 2016 and 2019). Library preparation employed the immunoSEQ multiplex PCR assay. A mixture of 60 forward primers for TCR Vbeta segments and 13 reverse primers for TCR Jbeta segments was used in the multiplex PCR. TCRdb carries this immuneACCESS record with in-frame sequences only. Its versions omit some clonotypes, under half of them owing to an unresolved V gene in the studies checked, with the rest unexplained. The sample table shows 250,000 or so clones, and approximately 91% are seen once. The ten largest account for 1.7% of the sample. The material sequenced was PBMCs. These receptors were obtained from a girl aged 2-15 years in good health and CMV-seronegative.

This sequence joins TRBV7-9 and TRBJ2-1, with TRBD2 matching 9 bases. CDR3 size: 14 residues. The junction had 8 bases not matched to a gene; V was cut back by 10 bases and J by 4 bases. The V gene's germline CDR1 is SEHNR and CDR2 FQNEAQ (reference sequence). The CDR3 region is CATRVAGAYNEQFF. DNA for the CDR3: TGTGCCACTCGAGTAGCGGGGGCGTACAATGAGCAGTTCTTC. The full variable domain, rest sourced from reference TRBV7-9 and TRBJ2-1, is DTGVSQNPRHKITKRGQNVTFRCDPISEHNRLYWYRQTLGQGPEFLTYFQNEAQLEKSRLLSDRFSAERPKGSFSTLEIQRTEQGDSAMYLCATRVAGAYNEQFFGPGTRLTVL.

This chain joins TRBV4-1 and TRBJ1-3; 10 bases are a match to TRBD1. Germline CDR1 reads MGHRA; CDR2 reads YSYEKL. V was clipped by 4 bases and J by 2 bases; unmatched bases: 2. The CDR3 contains 15 residues. In DNA form, the CDR3 reads TGCGCCAGCAGCCCTGGACAGGGGGCTGGAAACACCATATATTTT. Translated: CASSPGQGAGNTIYF.

This clone was seen a single time. The chain joins TRBV6-6 to TRBJ2-7; D ambiguous. Trimming stripped 0 bases from V and 5 bases from J, with 5 bases between. Germline V CDR1 and CDR2: MNHNY, SVGAGI (reference sequence). This CDR3 region has 12 residues. For the CDR3, the DNA is TGTGCCAGCAGTTACTCCCCTCACGAGCAGTACTTC. It yields the protein CASSYSPHEQYF.

V is TRBV5-4 and J is TRBJ2-3; 15 bases match TRBD2. V shed 5 bases, J shed 2 bases, and the junction held 12 bases outside the gene matches. Germline V gene sequence: CDR1 SGHNT, CDR2 YYREEE (reference sequence). The CDR3 has 19 residues. The CDR3 here is CASRPGTSGGSNFTDTQYF. CDR3 DNA sequence: TGTGCCAGCAGACCCGGGACTAGCGGGGGGAGCAACTTCACAGATACGCAGTATTTT.

This clone is a singleton in its sample. The chain joins TRBV9 to TRBJ2-2, with TRBD2 as a possible D gene (6 bases). The germline gives CDR1 SGDLS, CDR2 YYNGEE. Between the trimmed V and J ends, which lost 2 bases and 0 bases, there was a span of 8 bases. The CDR3 covers 15 residues. CDR3 nucleotides: TGTGCCAGCAGCGTTTTAGCGGCGAACACCGGGGAGCTGTTTTTT. Translated, it gives CASSVLAANTGELFF.

The chain links TRBV23-1 to TRBJ2-7, with TRBD1 matching 10 bases. TRBV23-1 belongs to the ORF category, with a function that is uncertain. This CDR3 spans 16 amino acids. Losses at the gene ends were 0 bases for V and 2 bases for J; bases not matched to a gene: 4. CDR3 residues: CASSQSGQGGPYEQYF. The CDR3 DNA reads TGCGCCAGCAGTCAATCCGGACAGGGGGGACCCTACGAGCAGTACTTC.

The V and J genes are TRBV29-1 and TRBJ2-7; TRBD1 aligns across 9 bases. The J segment lost 2 bases and the V segment lost 6 bases, leaving 23 bases of the junction unmatched. CDR3 length equals 19 residues. The germline CDR1 and CDR2 sequences are SQVTM and ANQGSEA. The CDR3 sequence is CSVTDSGTGFGAYTYEQYF. The CDR3 nucleotides read TGCAGCGTGACTGACTCCGGGACAGGGTTTGGAGCCTACACCTACGAGCAGTACTTC.

The V gene is TRBV27, the J gene TRBJ2-1; 14 bases match TRBD2. Germline CDR1 is MNHEY and CDR2 is SMNVEV (reference sequence). V was clipped by 3 bases and J by 8 bases; unmatched bases: 6. The CDR3 covers 16 residues. Here the CDR3 reads CASSLTSGGASDEQFF. CDR3 DNA: TGTGCCAGCAGTTTGACTAGCGGGGGGGCCTCCGATGAGCAGTTCTTC.

The chain is built from TRBV7-9 and TRBJ2-6, with a tentative D call TRBD1 (6 bases). Trimming pared 5 bases from V and 0 bases from J, leaving 17 bases between. The CDR3 has 18 amino acids. Germline values: CDR1 SEHNR, CDR2 FQNEAQ (reference sequence). The CDR3 region has the DNA TGTGCCAGCAGCGACACTCCCGGGACAAGCTCTGGGGCCAACGTCCTGACTTTC. Amino acids: CASSDTPGTSSGANVLTF.

V usage is TRBV11-2 and J usage is TRBJ1-2, with D possibly matching TRBD1 (5 bases). Germline assignment: CDR1 SGHAT and CDR2 FQNNGV. CDR3 length equals 14 residues. With 4 bases removed from V and 4 bases from J, the gap between germline ends came to 13 bases. The CDR3 sequence: CASSSRGLSYGYTF. CDR3 nucleotide sequence: TGTGCCAGCAGCTCTAGGGGTTTGAGCTATGGCTACACCTTC.

This sequence joins TRBV29-1 and TRBJ1-1; TRBD1 matches at 9 bases. This CDR3 is 13 amino acids long. Germline CDR1 is SQVTM and CDR2 is ANQGSEA. Losses at the gene ends were 7 bases for V and 7 bases for J; bases not matched to a gene: 10. CDR3 loop: CSGLTGGGGEAFF. DNA of the CDR3: TGCAGCGGTCTGACAGGGGGAGGAGGTGAAGCTTTCTTT. Based on the CDR3 plus reference TRBV29-1 and TRBJ1-1, the full variable domain is SAVISQKPSRDICQRGTSLTIQCQVDSQVTMMFWYRQQPGQSLTLIATANQGSEATYESGFVIDKFPISRPNLTFSTLTVSNMSPEDSSIYLCSGLTGGGGEAFFGQGTRLTVV.

CDR3 amino acids: CAGAGNTEAFF. CDR3 nucleotides: TGTGCCGGTGCCGGGAACACTGAAGCTTTCTTT. The genes are TRBV6-6 and TRBJ1-1; D gene uncertain. The ends were cut back, 11 bases at V and 1 base at J, with 8 bases in the middle. This CDR3 has 11 residues. Germline CDR1 and CDR2: MNHNY and SVGAGI (reference sequence).

The chain carries TRBV19 and TRBJ2-1; 10 bases agree with TRBD1. This CDR3 contains 17 residues. Germline CDR1 and CDR2: LNHDA and SQIVND (reference sequence). The V gene end was trimmed by 6 bases and the J gene end by 0 bases; junction bases not matched to a gene: 8. CDR3 loop: CASSPRQGAGSYNEQFF. The CDR3 DNA follows: TGTGCCAGTAGCCCGAGACAGGGGGCCGGCTCCTACAATGAGCAGTTCTTC.

The rearrangement links TRBV4-1 to TRBJ1-2; D gene uncertain. The CDR3 runs 16 residues. Trimming took off 0 bases at V and 6 bases at J, with 17 bases between the two ends. Germline CDR1 MGHRA, CDR2 YSYEKL. CDR3 sequence: CASSQDPPRVVNGYTF. In nucleotides, the CDR3 is TGCGCCAGCAGCCAAGATCCCCCGCGAGTGGTGAATGGCTACACCTTC.

The rearrangement joins TRBV7-9 to TRBJ2-7; D is possibly TRBD1 (6 bases). Germline CDR1 SEHNR, CDR2 FQNEAQ (reference sequence). V lost 4 bases, J lost 6 bases, and 22 bases lay in between. There are 16 residues in the CDR3. CDR3 nucleotide sequence: TGTGCCAGCAGCTCCTTCCGGACAGTCATCGGTATCGAGCAGTACTTC. Translated, it gives CASSSFRTVIGIEQYF. Drawing the rest from reference TRBV7-9 and TRBJ2-7, the complete variable domain is DTGVSQNPRHKITKRGQNVTFRCDPISEHNRLYWYRQTLGQGPEFLTYFQNEAQLEKSRLLSDRFSAERPKGSFSTLEIQRTEQGDSAMYLCASSSFRTVIGIEQYFGPGTRLTVT.

This clone appeared a single time. The genes are TRBV5-1 and TRBJ2-2, with a possible D match to TRBD1 (6 bases). The CDR3 runs 17 residues. Trimming removed 6 bases at V and 5 bases at J, with 23 bases between. CDR1 SGHRS and CDR2 YFSETQ come from the germline V gene. This CDR3 reads CASTSDSSLSGTGELFF. The DNA for the CDR3 is TGCGCCAGCACCTCGGACAGTTCTCTTTCGGGGACCGGGGAGCTGTTTTTT.

The chain recombines TRBV5-1 with TRBJ2-2, with TRBD2 matching over 9 bases. This CDR3 contains 17 residues. Germline V gene sequence: CDR1 SGHRS, CDR2 YFSETQ. V lost 0 bases to trimming and J lost 0 bases; unmatched junction nucleotides: 3. As DNA, the CDR3 is TGCGCCAGCAGCTTGGATCTAGCGGGACCGAACACCGGGGAGCTGTTTTTT. Amino acids: CASSLDLAGPNTGELFF.

The chain employs TRBV27 and TRBJ2-7; D possibly corresponds to TRBD1 (6 bases). Looked up from germline, CDR1 is MNHEY and CDR2 is SMNVEV (reference sequence). Trimming took off 2 bases at V and 2 bases at J, with 7 bases between the two ends. This CDR3 contains 13 residues. The CDR3 loop is CASSLPGAYEQYF. CDR3 coding DNA: TGTGCCAGCAGTTTACCAGGGGCCTACGAGCAGTACTTC.

The CDR3 here is CASSRRSGSSSYNEQFF. In nucleotides, the CDR3 is TGTGCCAGCAGTCGGAGAAGCGGGTCTAGCTCCTACAATGAGCAGTTCTTC. The rearrangement joins TRBV7-9 to TRBJ2-1; D perhaps matches TRBD2 (6 bases). Trimming stripped 6 bases from V and 0 bases from J, with 18 bases between. The CDR3 is 17 amino acids. Germline-derived CDR1 and CDR2 are SEHNR and FQNEAQ (reference sequence).

The rearrangement joins TRBV5-6 to TRBJ2-3, with 8 bases identical to TRBD1. The CDR3 spans 16 residues. Looked up from germline, CDR1 is SGHDT and CDR2 is YYEEEE. The J segment lost 1 base and the V segment lost 2 bases, leaving 6 bases of the junction unmatched. CDR3 protein: CASSFSGGAGTDTQYF. The CDR3 region has the DNA TGTGCCAGCAGCTTCTCAGGGGGCGCTGGCACAGATACGCAGTATTTT.

This rearrangement joins TRBV10-2 to TRBJ2-3; 8 bases align to TRBD2. V dropped 6 bases and J dropped 1; count of bases not matched to a gene: 12. In germline, CDR1 is WSHSY, CDR2 SAAADI. The CDR3 contains 17 residues. The CDR3 is CASRFSFKRERTDTQYF. CDR3 DNA sequence: TGCGCCAGCAGATTTTCTTTCAAGCGGGAGCGCACAGATACGCAGTATTTT.

The chain has TRBV19 and TRBJ1-1, with 11 bases fitting TRBD1. There are 16 residues in the CDR3. With 3 bases clipped from V and 0 bases from J, the junction kept 3 bases outside the gene matches. Germline V CDR1 and CDR2: LNHDA, SQIVND (reference sequence). The CDR3 nucleotides read TGTGCCAGTAGTATCGGGACAGGGGGTATGAACACTGAAGCTTTCTTT. Its protein product is CASSIGTGGMNTEAFF. The full variable domain, in which reference TRBV19 and TRBJ1-1 provide the parts outside the CDR3, is DGGITQSPKYLFRKEGQNVTLSCEQNLNHDAMYWYRQDPGQGLRLIYYSQIVNDFQKGDIAEGYSVSREKKESFPLTVTSAQKNPTAFYLCASSIGTGGMNTEAFFGQGTRLTVV.

V usage is TRBV4-1 and J usage is TRBJ1-2; TRBD1 matches at 9 bases. The length of the CDR3 is 15 residues. The germline V gene has CDR1 MGHRA and CDR2 YSYEKL. Trimming at V came to 4 bases and at J to 4 bases, leaving 7 bases not matched to a gene. The chain's CDR3 is CASSPRDRETYGYTF. DNA of the CDR3: TGCGCCAGCAGCCCCCGGGACAGGGAGACCTATGGCTACACCTTC.

J is TRBJ2-5 and V is TRBV9; 9 bases match TRBD2. CDR1 SGDLS and CDR2 YYNGEE come from the germline V gene. With 4 bases clipped from V and 1 base from J, the junction kept 5 bases outside the gene matches. The CDR3 spans 15 residues. CDR3 loop: CASSHSGGAQETQYF. The CDR3, as DNA: TGTGCCAGCAGCCATAGCGGGGGAGCCCAAGAGACCCAGTACTTC.

The rearrangement joins TRBV6-5 to TRBJ2-2, with TRBD2 as a possible D gene (5 bases). The CDR3 covers 13 residues. Trimming removed 11 bases at V and 1 base at J, with 11 bases between. Germline V gives CDR1 MNHEY, CDR2 SVGAGI. The CDR3 loop is CAAAAVNTGELFF. The CDR3, as DNA: TGTGCCGCAGCGGCCGTGAACACCGGGGAGCTGTTTTTT.

The V gene is TRBV6-1, the J gene TRBJ2-5; 8 bases are shared with TRBD1. V lost 7 bases, J lost 5 bases, and 9 bases stayed unmatched. This CDR3 has 14 residues. Germline CDR1 and CDR2: MNHNS and SASEGT. For the CDR3, the DNA is TGTGCCAGCAACCCACGGACAGGGAGGGAGACCCAGTACTTC. Amino acid sequence: CASNPRTGRETQYF.

V and J are TRBV6-1 and TRBJ1-2; no clear D. This CDR3 has 12 residues. Trimming removed 7 bases from V and 8 bases from J, with 14 bases in between. The germline V gene encodes CDR1 MNHNS and CDR2 SASEGT. CDR3 bases: TGTGCCAGCAAGTTGGCCCTTTCCGGCTACACCTTC. Protein sequence: CASKLALSGYTF.

This chain connects TRBV19 to TRBJ2-7, with 7 bases lining up with TRBD1. Germline loops: CDR1 LNHDA, CDR2 SQIVND (reference sequence). The ends lost 8 bases at V and 2 bases at J; junction bases unmatched: 3. The CDR3 runs 12 residues. The CDR3 loop reads CASADRAYEQYF. In DNA form, the CDR3 reads TGTGCCAGTGCCGACAGGGCCTACGAGCAGTACTTC.